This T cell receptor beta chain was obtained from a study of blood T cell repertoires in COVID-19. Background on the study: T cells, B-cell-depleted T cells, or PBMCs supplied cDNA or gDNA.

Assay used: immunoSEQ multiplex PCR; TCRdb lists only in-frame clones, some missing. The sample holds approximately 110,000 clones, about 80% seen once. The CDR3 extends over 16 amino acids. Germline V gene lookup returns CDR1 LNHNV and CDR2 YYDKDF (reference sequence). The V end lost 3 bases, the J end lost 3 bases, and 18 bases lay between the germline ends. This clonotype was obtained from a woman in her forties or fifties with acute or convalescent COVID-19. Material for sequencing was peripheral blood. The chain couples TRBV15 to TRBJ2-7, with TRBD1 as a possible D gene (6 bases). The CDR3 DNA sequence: TGTGCCACCAGCAGGGAACCTGGGACACCTTTCTACGAGCAGTACTTC. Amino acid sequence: CATSREPGTPFYEQYF.